Here is one T cell receptor beta chain with its context. Assay used: immunoSEQ multiplex PCR; TCRdb lists only in-frame clones, some missing. The repertoire holds about 69,000 clones, with roughly 83% as singletons. The CDR3 has 15 amino acids. The germline V gene has CDR1 MNHEY and CDR2 SMNVEV (reference sequence). V lost 2 bases and J 0 bases, leaving 10 bases between the germline ends. This specimen belongs to a study of T cell responses to AZD1222 COVID-19 vaccine. This sequence was found in an adult who received the AZD1222 COVID-19 vaccine. The gene calls are TRBV27 and TRBJ1-1; D is uncertain. The material sequenced was peripheral blood, taken 28 days after the second AZD1222 dose. In DNA form, the CDR3 reads TGTGCCAGCAGTTTACTCTCACCTCTGAACACTGAAGCTTTCTTT. This codes for CASSLLSPLNTEAFF.